Listed below are T cell receptor beta chains from one sample, sequenced in a study of cytomegalovirus exposure and HLA in healthy donors. Clones were read by immunoSEQ multiplex PCR, and TCRdb kept only the in-frame ones, dropping some. There are roughly 220,000 clones in the sample; 75% to 90% occur only once, and less than 3% lies in the top ten. Input material: PBMCs. The receptors derive from a woman aged 40 to 49 in good health and CMV-seronegative. Each CDR3 is given with its conserved first and last residue. The D gene is left open where the match is weak. A row's size may be missing; if present it is once, few, many or a size class.

V	D	size	J	DNA	CDR3
TRBV11-2	TRBD2	few	TRBJ2-3	TGTGCCAGCAGCTCACTCCCAAGCCCTAGCGGGAGTCTTGATACGCAGTATTTT	CASSSLPSPSGSLDTQYF
TRBV5-1	TRBD2	few	TRBJ2-1	TGCGCCAGCAGCTTGGAGCTAGCGGGAGGAAACAATGAGCAGTTCTTC	CASSLELAGGNNEQFF
TRBV9	TRBD2	few	TRBJ2-2	TGTGCCAGCAGCGTCCTCGGGACTAGCGGGATCACCGGGGAGCTGTTTTTT	CASSVLGTSGITGELFF
TRBV5-6	TRBD1	.	TRBJ2-5	TGTGCCAGCAGCTTTGGGACAGGGGAGACCCAGTACTTC	CASSFGTGETQYF
TRBV6-1	.	.	TRBJ1-1	TGTGCCAGCGTGATAGGCGGCATGAACACTGAAGCTTTCTTT	CASVIGGMNTEAFF
TRBV27	TRBD2	.	TRBJ2-1	TGTGCCAGCGCCCCGGGACTAGCAACGGGTGAGCAGTTCTTC	CASAPGLATGEQFF
TRBV7-2	TRBD1	few	TRBJ1-2	TGTGCCAGCAGCCGATTCGGACAGGGGGCCGCCTATGGCTACACCTTC	CASSRFGQGAAYGYTF
TRBV5-1	.	.	TRBJ2-5	TGCGCCAGCAGCTTACAGACGGGGATCAGAGAGACCCAGTACTTC	CASSLQTGIRETQYF
TRBV7-9	TRBD1	.	TRBJ1-4	TGTGCCAGCAGCCGGGACAGGGGAGGTGAAAAACTGTTTTTT	CASSRDRGGEKLFF
TRBV10-3	TRBD1	.	TRBJ1-1	TGTGCCATCAGGGGGACAGGGAACACTGAAGCTTTCTTT	CAIRGTGNTEAFF
TRBV5-1	.	.	TRBJ2-7	TGCGCCAGCAGCTTGCATTTCTCCTACGAGCAGTACTTC	CASSLHFSYEQYF
TRBV4-2	.	.	TRBJ2-3	TGTGCCAGCAGCCAAGCCGACAGGACAGATACGCAGTATTTT	CASSQADRTDTQYF
TRBV7-6	.	.	TRBJ1-2	TGTGCCAGCAGCTTATCGGGTTTATACTATGGCTACACCTTC	CASSLSGLYYGYTF
TRBV7-2	.	.	TRBJ1-4	TGTGCCAGCAGCAGGGGGGGGGTCGGGGAAAAACTGTTTTTT	CASSRGGVGEKLFF
TRBV5-4	TRBD2	few	TRBJ2-7	TGTGCCAGCAGCTTGGGCCGTGGGGGGGGGACCTACGAGCAGTACTTC	CASSLGRGGGTYEQYF
TRBV9	.	.	TRBJ2-5	TGTGCCAGCAGCGTAGGCGGAGGGGGCTTAAAAGAGACCCAGTACTTC	CASSVGGGGLKETQYF
TRBV6-6	TRBD2	.	TRBJ2-5	TGTGCCAGCAGTTATTGGGGGGGTGTAGGCCAAGAGACCCAGTACTTC	CASSYWGGVGQETQYF
TRBV7-8	TRBD2	.	TRBJ2-1	TGTGCCAGCAGCTTAGGAGGCGGGAGGGCCCTTGCGCAGTTCTTC	CASSLGGGRALAQFF
TRBV4-2	TRBD1	.	TRBJ2-4	TGTGCCAGCAGCCAAGGAATAACAGGGGGGAACATTCAGTACTTC	CASSQGITGGNIQYF
TRBV5-5	TRBD1	.	TRBJ2-3	TGTGCCAGCAGCTTGGAAGGGGGCGTAGATACGCAGTATTTT	CASSLEGGVDTQYF
TRBV19	TRBD1	.	TRBJ2-1	TGTGCCAGTAGCCGGGACAGGGGATACAATGAGCAGTTCTTC	CASSRDRGYNEQFF
TRBV6-1	TRBD2	.	TRBJ2-5	TGTGCCAGCAGTGAACTAGCGGGAAGCTCAGAGACCCAGTACTTC	CASSELAGSSETQYF
TRBV9	TRBD2	.	TRBJ2-1	TGTGCCAGCAGCTCCTTCCCGGGGACTAGCGGGAGGAATGAGCAGTTCTTC	CASSSFPGTSGRNEQFF
TRBV13	TRBD1	.	TRBJ2-7	TGTGCCAGCAGCTTAGGCCTTCAGGGACAGGGGGCAAAGTTCGACGAGCAGTACTTC	CASSLGLQGQGAKFDEQYF
TRBV6-5	.	.	TRBJ2-7	TGTGCCAGCAGTTACGAGCGACTCAGCTCCTACGAGCAGTACTTC	CASSYERLSSYEQYF